Shown below are 5 T cell receptor beta chains from a single sample sequenced in a study of OX40 agonist ivuxolimab in advanced cancers. TCRdb's table, derived via immunoSEQ multiplex PCR, lists solely in-frame clones and lacks some. The data contain about 20,000 clones, about 86% of them singletons. The source material was CD4+ or CD8+ T cells sorted from blood, sampled in a trial of the OX40 agonist ivuxolimab. The receptors were gathered from an adult with an advanced solid tumor such as melanoma, head and neck, liver or kidney cancer.

The V and J genes are TRBV4-1 and TRBJ2-7, with unresolved D. V lost 3 bases to trimming and J lost 6 bases, with 6 bases between them. CDR1 is MGHRA and CDR2 is YSYEKL in the germline V gene. The CDR3 loop spans 11 amino acids. The CDR3 DNA reads TGCGCCAGCAGCCACCCCGGCGAGCAGTACTTC. It codes for CASSHPGEQYF.

This chain links TRBV10-3 with TRBJ1-1; D gene uncertain. The CDR3 covers 13 residues. The germline gives CDR1 ENHRY, CDR2 SYGVKD. Trimming shortened V by 7 bases and J by 0 bases, and 9 bases separated the two germline ends. CDR3 nucleotide sequence: TGTGCCATCAAGACGGCAGTGAACACTGAAGCTTTCTTT. This codes for CAIKTAVNTEAFF.

This chain links TRBV19 with TRBJ1-5, with D maybe TRBD1 (5 bases). Between the trimmed V and J ends, which lost 8 bases and 6 bases, there was a span of 11 bases. Germline CDR1 and CDR2: LNHDA and SQIVND (reference sequence). The CDR3 is 12 residues long. CDR3 DNA: TGTGCCAGTTCAGGGCAAGGTCAGCCCCAGCATTTT. Protein: CASSGQGQPQHF.

This chain uses TRBV27 with TRBJ1-1, with 10 bases matching TRBD1. Germline CDR1 and CDR2: MNHEY and SMNVEV (reference sequence). V dropped 2 bases and J dropped 4; count of bases not matched to a gene: 4. The CDR3 runs to 15 residues. This CDR3 reads CASSLGRTGGTEAFF. DNA for the CDR3: TGTGCCAGCAGTTTAGGAAGGACAGGGGGCACTGAAGCTTTCTTT.

This chain links TRBV11-3 with TRBJ2-5; D may be TRBD2 (6 bases). The CDR3 has 14 residues. Per germline, CDR1 SGHNT and CDR2 YENEEA. Trimming shortened V by 5 bases and J by 5 bases, and 15 bases separated the two germline ends. The CDR3 DNA sequence: TGTGCCAGCAGCCCCCAGGAGGGGATTGAGACCCAGTACTTC. Translation: CASSPQEGIETQYF.